This T cell receptor beta chain is from a study of cytomegalovirus exposure and HLA in healthy donors. The study's findings and limits: Roughly even sequencing depth across donors was the assumption behind the presence/absence analyses.

The PCR had 60 Vbeta and 13 Jbeta primers. In the study's own analysis: Roughly 10 million shared chains were among tens of millions of unique TCR beta chains counted in a later analysis. Sequenced by immunoSEQ multiplex PCR; TCRdb stores in-frame clones only, minus some. V, J and clone size are those of that table, while D and trimming were read from the DNA. The sample records some 130,000 clones, approximately 74% being singletons. Of note for this clone: The antigen is unknown.

The CDR3 runs to 17 residues. The V gene lost 1 base and the J gene lost 4 bases, with 19 bases spanning the gap. The germline V gene encodes CDR1 SNHLY and CDR2 FYNNEI. The chain recombines TRBV2 with TRBJ1-2, with a weak D call TRBD1 (6 bases). The clonotype comes from a male donor in good health and CMV-seronegative. Material for sequencing was PBMCs. CDR3 nucleotides: TGTGCCAGCAGTGAAGGTGGTCTCGGCGGACAGACCTATGGCTACACCTTC. The encoded protein is CASSEGGLGGQTYGYTF.